The next 17 T cell receptor beta chains were all read from a single sample in a study of beta chain features in type 1 diabetes. Study-level results: TCRB CDR3s from Type 1 diabetes patients were moderately but significantly shorter in all four CD4+ subsets.

The authors reverse transcribed all of the isolated RNA, so sequencing captured expressed TCRB transcripts. Clones were sequenced by immunoSEQ multiplex PCR, and TCRdb holds only the in-frame ones, with some missing. Of hundreds of thousands of clones detected, about an eighth appear once; the ten largest clones hold 0.03% to 0.045%. These receptors lack a known antigen. Sequenced material: naive CD4+ T cells from blood. All receptors come from a man in his late teens or twenties with type 1 diabetes.

This clone has more than one count but fewer than ten. The genes are TRBV23-1 and TRBJ1-3; the D is unclear. TRBV23-1 is known as an ORF, though its function is uncertain. The CDR3 spans 16 residues. V dropped 3 bases and J dropped 4 bases, with 16 bases sitting between them. The CDR3 nucleotides are TGCGCCAGCAGTCAGTCTCGAGACCGCCACGGAAACACCATATATTTT. The encoded protein is CASSQSRDRHGNTIYF.

This clone appeared a few times. The CDR3 here is CASSVTAGYGTDTQYF. For the CDR3, the DNA is TGTGCCAGCAGCGTCACAGCAGGTTATGGTACAGATACGCAGTATTTT. The rearrangement joins TRBV9 to TRBJ2-3; D is ambiguous. With 2 bases removed from V and 3 bases from J, the gap between germline ends came to 16 bases. CDR1 is SGDLS and CDR2 is YYNGEE in the germline V gene. The CDR3 has 16 residues.

As DNA, the CDR3 is TGTGCAAGTCGCTTAGCGTTCCCCCAGGGAGATGAAAAACTGTTTTTT. Translated: CASRLAFPQGDEKLFF. The gene calls are TRBV12-2 and TRBJ1-4. TRBV12-2 is listed as a pseudogene. CDR3 length: 16 residues.

The chain recombines TRBV25-1 with TRBJ1-1, with D perhaps TRBD1 (6 bases). Trimming took off 8 bases at V and 2 bases at J, with 12 bases between the two ends. The CDR3 loop spans 13 amino acids. Germline CDR1 is MGHDK and CDR2 is SYGVNS. Here the CDR3 reads CASVRGPNTEAFF. The CDR3 DNA reads as TGTGCCAGCGTCAGGGGCCCCAACACTGAAGCTTTCTTT.

In this sample, this clone turned up a few times. The chain links TRBV5-4 to TRBJ2-3, with 9 positions matching TRBD2. The CDR3 has 14 residues. J lost 5 bases, V lost 0 bases, and 1 base had no gene match. Germline lookup yields CDR1 SGHNT and CDR2 YYREEE (reference sequence). CDR3 sequence (DNA): TGTGCCAGCAGCTTGGAACTAGCGGGAGATACGCAGTATTTT. It codes for CASSLELAGDTQYF.

This chain joins TRBV27 and TRBJ2-3; D gene ambiguous. This CDR3 region has 14 residues. Germline loops: CDR1 MNHEY, CDR2 SMNVEV (reference sequence). Deletions cut 7 bases from V and 0 bases from J, with 11 bases between. The chain's CDR3 is CASTSLSSTDTQYF. The CDR3 DNA is TGTGCCAGCACCTCTCTATCTAGCACAGATACGCAGTATTTT.

The chain is built from TRBV4-3 and TRBJ2-2, with TRBD1 matching over 7 bases. This CDR3 comprises 17 residues. V lost 3 bases, J lost 0 bases, and 7 bases stayed unmatched. Germline assignment: CDR1 LGHNA and CDR2 YSLEER. The chain's CDR3 is CASSHTTGTANTGELFF. In nucleotides, the CDR3 is TGCGCCAGCAGCCACACCACCGGGACAGCGAACACCGGGGAGCTGTTTTTT.

The chain joins TRBV30 to TRBJ2-4; perhaps D is TRBD1 or TRBD2 (6 bases each). V was pared by 1 base and J by 3 bases, with 10 bases between. Germline CDR1 GTSNPN, CDR2 SVGIG (reference sequence). The length of the CDR3 is 14 residues. CDR3 nucleotides: TGTGCCTGGAGTGGAGGGGGAGGCAAAAACATTCAGTACTTC. This gives the protein CAWSGGGGKNIQYF.

The genes are TRBV4-1 and TRBJ2-1, with 8 bases that match TRBD2. This CDR3 spans 16 amino acids. Germline CDR1 MGHRA, CDR2 YSYEKL. V gave up 2 bases and J gave up 4 bases; unmatched junction bases: 7. CDR3 residues: CASSQTGTREYNEQFF. DNA for the CDR3: TGCGCCAGCAGCCAAACCGGGACTAGAGAATACAATGAGCAGTTCTTC.

The chain recombines TRBV14 with TRBJ2-2; D gene unclear. With 4 bases removed from V and 4 bases from J, the gap between germline ends came to 7 bases. Germline CDR1 reads SGHDN; CDR2 reads FVKESK. The CDR3 covers 13 residues. CDR3 nucleotides: TGTGCCAGCAGCCCCCGCTTCACCGGGGAGCTGTTTTTT. Its translation: CASSPRFTGELFF.

This clone came up a few times. The V call is TRBV30, the J call TRBJ1-2; D remains ambiguous. With 7 bases removed from V and 2 bases from J, the gap between germline ends came to 11 bases. CDR1 GTSNPN and CDR2 SVGIG come from the germline V gene (reference sequence). This CDR3 contains 12 residues. This CDR3 is CASSPANYGYTF. In DNA form, the CDR3 reads TGTGCCTCCTCCCCAGCCAACTATGGCTACACCTTC.

The chain combines TRBV29-1 with TRBJ1-1; 9 bases line up with TRBD1. Germline V gene data show CDR1 as SQVTM and CDR2 as ANQGSEA. The trim removed 7 bases at V and 4 bases at J, leaving 4 bases unmatched. The CDR3 consists of 12 residues. CDR3 bases: TGCAGCGCCAGGGACAGGGCCACTGAAGCTTTCTTT. Its protein is CSARDRATEAFF.

Only a few counts were recorded for this clone. Other DNA sequences in the sample encode the same CDR3. The chain is built from TRBV30 and TRBJ2-1; D perhaps matches TRBD1 (5 bases). Trimming stripped 0 bases from V and 7 bases from J, with 7 bases between. CDR3 size: 12 residues. CDR1 GTSNPN and CDR2 SVGIG come from the germline V gene (reference sequence). DNA of the CDR3: TGTGCCTGGAGTGTTCAGGGTAATGAGCAGTTCTTC. Encoded protein: CAWSVQGNEQFF.

Comments on this clone: Sequence at one end of the junction differs from germline and may be a read error. CDR3 DNA sequence: TGTGCCACCAGCGCAAAGCGGGACTCCCACGAGCAGTACTTC. This codes for CATSAKRDSHEQYF. The rearrangement links TRBV15 to TRBJ2-7; the match to TRBD2 covers 7 bases. The CDR3 contains 14 residues. CDR1 is LNHNV, CDR2 YYDKDF, per germline (reference sequence).

The chain recombines TRBV7-9 with TRBJ2-1, with D tentatively TRBD1 (6 bases). This CDR3 contains 15 residues. CDR1 and CDR2 from the germline V gene are SEHNR and FQNEAQ (reference sequence). The germline V and J ends were trimmed by 5 bases and 0 bases, with 11 bases remaining between them. The CDR3 sequence: CASSRDTTSYNEQFF. CDR3 bases: TGTGCCAGCAGCCGGGACACGACCTCCTACAATGAGCAGTTCTTC.

The V and J genes are TRBV4-2 and TRBJ2-3, with 15 bases fitting TRBD2. Trimming cost V 6 bases and J 5 bases; bases outside gene matches: 6. The length of the CDR3 is 16 residues. Per the germline V gene, CDR1 is LGHNA and CDR2 is YNFKEQ. DNA for the CDR3: TGTGCCAGCAGGTCGGGACTAGCGGGGGGCTTAGATACGCAGTATTTT. Amino acids: CASRSGLAGGLDTQYF.

This clone was counted only a few times. The chain carries TRBV7-2 and TRBJ1-2; unclear D gene. Per germline, CDR1 SGHTA and CDR2 FQGNSA. The CDR3 has 14 residues. Trimming shortened V by 7 bases and J by 4 bases, and 16 bases separated the two germline ends. This chain's CDR3 is CASTTQSSGYGYTF. CDR3 DNA: TGTGCCAGCACAACACAGAGCTCGGGCTATGGCTACACCTTC.